This is a list of T cell receptor beta chains from one sample in a study of STAT5B mutations in CD4+ large granular lymphocyte leukemia. The assay was immunoSEQ multiplex PCR, and TCRdb's table has in-frame clones only and misses some. The repertoire consists of tens of thousands of clones, with more than 70% occurring once and the leading ten covering about 0.6%. The sample taken for sequencing was CD4+ T cells from blood buffy coats. These receptors came from a human donor in good health. Both conserved end residues are part of each CDR3. Fields, in order: CDR3 DNA, CDR3 protein, D gene, V gene, clone size, J gene. D genes are given only for firm matches. The size entry is marked missing in some rows and otherwise reads once, few, many or a size class.

TGTGCCAGCTCACCACGGCAGGGGAATAATGAAAAACTGTTTTTT CASSPRQGNNEKLFF - TRBV18 - TRBJ1-4
TGTGCCAGCAGTTTATACGGCGGGGACAAGTATTTT CASSLYGGDKYF - TRBV28 - TRBJ2-3
TGTGCCAGCTTCAGATCGGGGTCTCGGGCTGGAAACACCATATATTTT CASFRSGSRAGNTIYF - TRBV28 - TRBJ1-3
TGTGCCACGAAGACAGAGATAGGTTCACCCCTCCACTTT CATKTEIGSPLHF - TRBV7-2 - TRBJ1-6
TGTGCCAGCAGTCCCCGCTCGGGTTCCTACGAGCAGTACTTC CASSPRSGSYEQYF - TRBV13 - TRBJ2-7
TGTGCCAGCAGGCGGGGGTCAGAGACCCAGTACTTC CASRRGSETQYF TRBD2 TRBV2 - TRBJ2-5
TGTGCCAGCAGCCAAGAAAGGGCCCCAACCGGGAAATTTTCCTACGAGCAGTACTTC CASSQERAPTGKFSYEQYF - TRBV14 - TRBJ2-7
TGTGCCAGCTCACCCGGACAGGGTATCCATGAGCAGTTCTTC CASSPGQGIHEQFF TRBD1 TRBV18 few TRBJ2-1
TGTGCCAGCAGCCCTTATGGCGGGACAGTCAATGAGCAGTTCTTC CASSPYGGTVNEQFF - TRBV7-3 once TRBJ2-1
TGTGCCAGCACTTCATGGGGGGGGTACAATGAGCAGTTCTTC CASTSWGGYNEQFF TRBD2 TRBV27 - TRBJ2-1
TGTGCCAGCAGCCGGGACCGAGAAACTTACAATGAGCAGTTCTTC CASSRDRETYNEQFF - TRBV27 - TRBJ2-1
TGTGCCAGCAGCTTAGGACTAGCGGGGACCTACGAGCAGTACTTC CASSLGLAGTYEQYF TRBD2 TRBV11-2 - TRBJ2-7
TGTGCCAGCAGCTCTCGACAGGGTGGATTCTATGGCTACACCTTC CASSSRQGGFYGYTF TRBD1 TRBV7-2 few TRBJ1-2
TGTGCCAGCAGAAGAGGGGGGTTATACAATGAGCAGTTCTTC CASRRGGLYNEQFF - TRBV7-9 - TRBJ2-1
TGCGCCAGCAGCCAAGGTCCGGGACAGCGCCTCTACAATGAGCAGTTCTTC CASSQGPGQRLYNEQFF TRBD1 TRBV4-3 - TRBJ2-1
TGTGCCAGCAGGAAACCCCGGGACTCTTACAATGAGCAGTTCTTC CASRKPRDSYNEQFF - TRBV11-2 - TRBJ2-1
TGTGCCAGCAGTTTTTCCAGGGACTACTCTGGAAACACCATATATTTT CASSFSRDYSGNTIYF - TRBV28 - TRBJ1-3
TGTGCCAGTAGTGTACAGGGAACTGGAAACACCATATATTTT CASSVQGTGNTIYF - TRBV19 - TRBJ1-3
TGTGCCTGGACGAAGGAAATTGGCACTGAAGCTTTCTTT CAWTKEIGTEAFF - TRBV30 few TRBJ1-1
TGTGCCAGCAGTACTGCAGCGGGGGGCACAGATACGCAGTATTTT CASSTAAGGTDTQYF TRBD2 TRBV28 - TRBJ2-3
TGCAGCGTTGGAGACATGTCCCAGCCCCAGCATTTT CSVGDMSQPQHF - TRBV29-1 medium-sized TRBJ1-5
TGTGCCAGCAGCTTACTACCCGGACAGGGCCGGGCAGATACGCAGTATTTT CASSLLPGQGRADTQYF TRBD1 TRBV13 - TRBJ2-3
TGTGCCTGGAGTGTACAAACTGGTACGCAGTATTTT CAWSVQTGTQYF - TRBV30 - TRBJ2-3
TGCGCCAGCAGAGACAGGGTGACAGATACGCAGTATTTT CASRDRVTDTQYF TRBD1 TRBV5-1 - TRBJ2-3
TGTGCCAGCAGCTTAGAAACTCTAGAGCAGTTCTTC CASSLETLEQFF - TRBV11-3 - TRBJ2-1
TGTGCCAGCAGTTACGGGCCTGCAAGCCGATATGGCTACACCTTC CASSYGPASRYGYTF - TRBV6-5 - TRBJ1-2
TGTGCCAGCAGCGCAGACAGGGCGCAGCAGAAGAAAGCTTTCTTT CASSADRAQQKKAFF TRBD1 TRBV5-4 - TRBJ1-1
TGTGCCATTTGCGCCGGGACTAGTAGCGAGCAGTACTTC CAICAGTSSEQYF TRBD2 TRBV10-3 - TRBJ2-7
TGTGCCAGTAGTATTCTGGGGGAGATGAACACTGAAGCTTTCTTT CASSILGEMNTEAFF - TRBV19 - TRBJ1-1
TGCGTCCCGCCGGGGGCCCACAGCGAGCAGTACTTC CVPPGAHSEQYF - TRBV5-1 few TRBJ2-7
TGTGCCAGCAGTTCGGGCTGGGGCTACACCTTC CASSSGWGYTF - TRBV27 once TRBJ1-2
TGTGCCAGCCATGCGACGACAGGGGCCTATGGCTACACCTTC CASHATTGAYGYTF TRBD1 TRBV18 - TRBJ1-2
TGTGCCAGCAGCTTGGGGCTAAAAGAGACCCAGTACTTC CASSLGLKETQYF - TRBV5-4 - TRBJ2-5
TGTGCTAGCAGCCGACGGGTGTTAGCGGGGGGGCTCTACGAGCAGTACTTC CASSRRVLAGGLYEQYF TRBD2 TRBV7-7 - TRBJ2-7
TGTGCCAGCTCTCCAGGAGGCCCCCCAGATACGCAGTATTTT CASSPGGPPDTQYF - TRBV18 - TRBJ2-3
TGTGCCAGCAGCTTCCCACAGGGTTCCGGGGAGCTGTTTTTT CASSFPQGSGELFF - TRBV11-3 - TRBJ2-2
TGCGCCAGCAGCTTGTCAGGGGGCTACGGAACACCCCTCCACTTT CASSLSGGYGTPLHF TRBD1 TRBV5-1 few TRBJ1-6
TGTGCCAGCTCACCACTGACAGGCAATGAGCAGTTCTTC CASSPLTGNEQFF - TRBV18 - TRBJ2-1
TGTGCCAGACCAATTCGAGCGACAGGTTTGGTCTTCCGCAAAGCTTTCTTT CARPIRATGLVFRKAFF - TRBV19 - TRBJ1-1
TGTGCCAGCTCACCACCGGGGTGGCTAGGGGGAGAGCAGTACTTC CASSPPGWLGGEQYF - TRBV18 - TRBJ2-7
TGTGCCAGCAGCAATAGGGATGGCTACACCTTC CASSNRDGYTF - TRBV7-9 - TRBJ1-2
TGTGCCAGCAGCTTCGGACAGGACACAGATACGCAGTATTTT CASSFGQDTDTQYF TRBD1 TRBV5-8 - TRBJ2-3
TGTGCCAGCAGCACAGGGGGACATCTAGGTCGAGAGCAGTACTTC CASSTGGHLGREQYF TRBD1 TRBV7-2 few TRBJ2-7
TGTGCCAGCAGTCGTCAGTACTCTGGAAACACCATATATTTT CASSRQYSGNTIYF - TRBV7-2 - TRBJ1-3
TGTGCCAGCAGAGATACAGGCCTTAAGAACACTGAAGCTTTCTTT CASRDTGLKNTEAFF - TRBV6-1 - TRBJ1-1
TGTGCCAGCAGTTTAAAGGGCCTCGAGTGGGGATTT CASSLKGLEWGF - TRBV27 - TRBJ1-1
TGTGCCAGTAGTCCCTTGACAGGGACCACCCGGACCCAGTACTTC CASSPLTGTTRTQYF TRBD1 TRBV19 - TRBJ2-5
TGTGCCAGCGGGGCAGGCCTTACCGTTAATGGCTACACCTTC CASGAGLTVNGYTF - TRBV21-1 - TRBJ1-2
TGTGCCAGCAGTTCAGAGGGGGGGTGGGGCACAAGTTATGGCTACACCTTC CASSSEGGWGTSYGYTF - TRBV7-8 - TRBJ1-2
TGCGCCAGCAGACCCGGGACTAGCCGGGACAATGAGCAGTTCTTC CASRPGTSRDNEQFF TRBD2 TRBV4-1 - TRBJ2-1
TGTGCCAGCTCCGGGGGTAGGGAGAAAGCTTTCTTT CASSGGREKAFF - TRBV6-5 - TRBJ1-1
TGCAGCGTTGACGGACTAGCGGGGGGTTATGAGCAGTTCTTC CSVDGLAGGYEQFF TRBD2 TRBV29-1 - TRBJ2-1
TGTGCCAGCAGCTACGGTGACAAAAACATTCAGTACTTC CASSYGDKNIQYF - TRBV7-2 - TRBJ2-4
TGTGCCAGCAGCCCAGGGGCTGGCCTTAAAAATTCACCCCTCCACTTT CASSPGAGLKNSPLHF - TRBV11-3 - TRBJ1-6
TGTGCCAGTAGAGCCGACAGGGATACCTACGAGCAGTACTTC CASRADRDTYEQYF TRBD1 TRBV19 few TRBJ2-7
TGTGCCAGCAGCCAAGAACTTCGGACAGGGGTCGAAGCTTTCTTT CASSQELRTGVEAFF TRBD1 TRBV14 - TRBJ1-1
TGTGCCAGCAGCGTACAGGGAGCCACAGATACGCAGTATTTT CASSVQGATDTQYF - TRBV9 - TRBJ2-3
TGTGCCAGCAGCGTAGGGCATAGCAATCAGCCCCAGCATTTT CASSVGHSNQPQHF - TRBV9 - TRBJ1-5
TGTGCCACCAGCAGAGATTTCCACCAAGAGACCCAGTACTTC CATSRDFHQETQYF - TRBV15 - TRBJ2-5